Shown below are 31 T cell receptor beta chains from a single sample sequenced in a study of identical twins. TCRdb reanalysed the 5' RACE reads using MiXCR and keeps one entry per CDR3 protein. The data show approximately 490,000 distinct CDR3 sequences, with 20% to 25% seen just once and around 0.47% held by the top ten. This sample also appeared in a second study, on yellow fever vaccine responses in identical twins.

The sequenced material came from CD4+ T cells sorted from blood. Receptors originate from a woman aged 18-35 years in good health.

The chain links TRBV6-1 to TRBJ2-5; no firm D call. V lost 8 bases, J lost 4 bases, and 20 bases lay in between. The germline gives CDR1 MNHNS, CDR2 SASEGT. This CDR3 contains 15 residues. DNA of the CDR3: TGTGCCAGCCCACCCCCATTAAAATCAGGAGAGACCCAGTACTTC. Its translation: CASPPPLKSGETQYF.

This chain connects TRBV3-1 to TRBJ2-1, with TRBD2 identical over 14 bases. Germline assignment: CDR1 LGHDT and CDR2 YNNKEL (reference sequence). V was pared by 1 base and J by 5 bases, with 7 bases of the junction left unmatched. CDR3 size: 18 residues. CDR3 sequence reads: CASSQGLRLAGGNNEQFF. The CDR3 DNA reads TGTGCCAGCAGCCAAGGCTTAAGACTAGCGGGGGGGAACAATGAGCAGTTCTTC.

CDR3 sequence: CASSLLRDGSEQYF. As DNA, the CDR3 is TGTGCCAGCAGCTTATTGCGGGATGGTTCCGAGCAGTACTTC. This sequence joins TRBV5-4 and TRBJ2-7; D perhaps matches TRBD2 (6 bases). Germline CDR1 reads SGHNT; CDR2 reads YYREEE (reference sequence). The ends were cut back, 2 bases at V and 6 bases at J, with 15 bases in the middle. The CDR3 length is 14 residues. The full variable domain, with the rest looked up from reference TRBV5-4 and TRBJ2-7, is ETGVTQSPTHLIKTRGQQVTLRCSSQSGHNTVSWYQQALGQGPQFIFQYYREEENGRGNFPPRFSGLQFPNYSSELNVNALELDDSALYLCASSLLRDGSEQYFGPGTRLTVT.

The chain recombines TRBV5-1 with TRBJ1-5, with D unresolved. The length of the CDR3 is 15 residues. Trimming removed 4 bases from V and 1 base from J, with 12 bases in between. Germline lookup yields CDR1 SGHRS and CDR2 YFSETQ. DNA for the CDR3: TGCGCCAGCAGCCCACGACCGGGGAGCAATCAGCCCCAGCATTTT. Amino acids: CASSPRPGSNQPQHF.

This clonotype occurred many times. This chain joins TRBV18 and TRBJ2-5; the D is unclear. The V gene lost 0 bases and the J gene lost 5 bases, with 4 bases spanning the gap. Germline CDR1 KGHSH, CDR2 LQKENI. The CDR3 is 12 amino acids. CDR3 nucleotide sequence: TGTGCCAGCTCACCACCGTCGGAGACCCAGTACTTC. As protein: CASSPPSETQYF.

This clonotype turned up a few times. The chain has TRBV3-1 and TRBJ2-7; no clear D gene. The V and J ends lost 3 bases and 2 bases respectively, with 11 bases between them. Germline CDR1 is LGHDT and CDR2 is YNNKEL (reference sequence). The CDR3 has 14 residues. The CDR3 region has the DNA TGTGCCAGCAGCCACTCCAGCGTCCCCTACGAGCAGTACGTC. Amino acid sequence: CASSHSSVPYEQYV.

This chain links TRBV3-1 with TRBJ2-5; D unclear. The V gene's germline CDR1 is LGHDT and CDR2 YNNKEL (reference sequence). The CDR3 sequence is 14 residues long. Deletions cut 7 bases from V and 2 bases from J, with 14 bases between. The CDR3 loop reads CASTLFTEQETQYF. The CDR3 coding sequence is TGTGCCAGCACTCTATTTACGGAACAAGAGACCCAGTACTTC.

The genes are TRBV28 and TRBJ2-3, with D possibly being TRBD1 (6 bases). With 4 bases removed from V and 3 bases from J, the gap between germline ends came to 17 bases. The CDR3 covers 16 residues. CDR1 is MDHEN, CDR2 SYDVKM, per germline. CDR3 DNA: TGTGCCAGCAGTTCCCCGACAGGCCGCGGGACAGATACGCAGTATTTT. Amino acids: CASSSPTGRGTDTQYF.

The gene calls are TRBV28 and TRBJ2-5, with D uncertain. This CDR3 has 14 amino acids. CDR1 and CDR2 from the germline V gene are MDHEN and SYDVKM. The V end was cut by 6 bases, the J end by 4 bases, with 15 bases between. CDR3 coding DNA: TGTGCCAGCAGGGGCCCTGGGCTCGGAGAGACCCAGTACTTC. This codes for CASRGPGLGETQYF.

This clonotype has only a few counts. J is TRBJ2-2 and V is TRBV3-1; the D is unclear. This CDR3 spans 15 amino acids. V shed 0 bases and J shed 8 bases, with 13 bases lying between them. The germline V gene encodes CDR1 LGHDT and CDR2 YNNKEL (reference sequence). This chain's CDR3 is CASSQESVSAGELFF. The CDR3 DNA sequence: TGTGCCAGCAGCCAAGAAAGCGTATCGGCGGGGGAGCTGTTTTTT. The complete variable domain, with remaining parts taken from reference TRBV3-1 and TRBJ2-2, reads DTAVSQTPKYLVTQMGNDKSIKCEQNLGHDTMYWYKQDSKKFLKIMFSYNNKELIINETVPNRFSPKSPDKAHLNLHINSLELGDSAVYFCASSQESVSAGELFFGEGSRLTVL.

The V and J genes are TRBV7-8 and TRBJ2-3; 10 positions match TRBD2. Germline lookup yields CDR1 SGHVS and CDR2 FQNEAQ. Losses at the gene ends were 0 bases for V and 6 bases for J; bases not matched to a gene: 9. The CDR3 extends over 17 amino acids. The CDR3, as DNA: TGTGCCAGCAGCTTAGCGTTCACTAGCGGGGTCCCCGATACGCAGTATTTT. This translates into CASSLAFTSGVPDTQYF.

The chain uses TRBV7-8 and TRBJ1-2; D is ambiguous. The V gene's germline CDR1 is SGHVS and CDR2 FQNEAQ. This CDR3 region has 13 residues. V was clipped by 2 bases and J by 5 bases, with 9 bases between them. The CDR3 loop is CASSLSGQYGYTF. Written as DNA, the CDR3 is TGTGCCAGCAGCTTATCCGGCCAGTATGGCTACACCTTC.

This clonotype was counted only a few times. The V gene is TRBV27, the J gene TRBJ2-5; a possible D gene is TRBD2 (6 bases). The V end lost 3 bases, the J end lost 4 bases, and 15 bases lay between the germline ends. From germline, CDR1 is MNHEY and CDR2 SMNVEV (reference sequence). CDR3 length: 15 residues. The CDR3 here is CASSLRGRAGETQYF. CDR3 in DNA: TGTGCCAGCAGTTTGCGGGGTAGGGCTGGAGAGACCCAGTACTTC.

A few counts support this clonotype. The CDR3 region has the DNA TGCGCCAGCAGCTTGTTTACTAGCGGAAACAATGAGCAGTTCTTC. Protein product: CASSLFTSGNNEQFF. The chain links TRBV5-1 to TRBJ2-1, with 8 nucleotides matching TRBD2. V lost 1 base and J lost 5; bases outside the gene matches: 5. CDR1 and CDR2 from the germline V gene are SGHRS and YFSETQ. This CDR3 spans 15 amino acids.

The V call is TRBV12-3 or TRBV12-4, the J call TRBJ2-2, with TRBD1 matching over 8 bases. This CDR3 has 15 amino acids. J was trimmed by 3 bases and V by 7 bases; bases with no gene match: 7. The CDR3 here is CASTRDRGDTGELFF. The CDR3 DNA follows: TGTGCCAGCACCCGAGACAGGGGAGACACCGGGGAGCTGTTTTTT.

The V call is TRBV6-5, the J call TRBJ2-2; the D gene is possibly TRBD1 (5 bases). This CDR3 is 15 amino acids long. V was shortened by 3 bases and J by 3 bases, with 11 bases between the two germline ends. The V gene's germline CDR1 is MNHEY and CDR2 SVGAGI. DNA of the CDR3: TGTGCCAGCAGTTATGGGGCAGGAGACACCGGGGAGCTGTTTTTT. Residues: CASSYGAGDTGELFF.

The table lists this clonotype with a few counts. The chain recombines TRBV20-1 with TRBJ1-5, with D tentatively TRBD1 (5 bases). The CDR3 totals 15 residues. Trimming took off 2 bases at V and 1 base at J, with 12 bases between the two ends. In germline, CDR1 is DFQATT, CDR2 SNEGSKA (reference sequence). This chain's CDR3 is CSARRGGASNQPQHF. Written as DNA, the CDR3 is TGCAGTGCTAGAAGGGGCGGGGCAAGCAATCAGCCCCAGCATTTT.

This chain links TRBV12-3 or TRBV12-4 with TRBJ1-5; no reliable D call. V dropped 1 base and J dropped 9 bases, with 7 bases sitting between them. The CDR3 sequence is 12 residues long. CDR3 amino acids: CASSLGWTPQHF. The CDR3 DNA sequence: TGTGCCAGCAGTTTAGGGTGGACGCCCCAGCATTTT.

The rearrangement links TRBV6-1 to TRBJ1-5; 10 bases match TRBD1. The germline V gene has CDR1 MNHNS and CDR2 SASEGT. CDR3 size: 16 residues. V gave up 6 bases and J gave up 1 base; unmatched junction bases: 6. The CDR3 reads CASSLGQGLSNQPQHF. For the CDR3, the DNA is TGTGCCAGCAGCCTGGGACAGGGGTTAAGCAATCAGCCCCAGCATTTT.

The V call is TRBV6-1, the J call TRBJ2-7; 7 nucleotides align to TRBD2. There are 15 residues in the CDR3. V shed 4 bases and J 5 bases; nucleotides not matched to a gene: 11. Germline loops: CDR1 MNHNS, CDR2 SASEGT. CDR3 amino acids: CASSALAAESNEQYF. The CDR3 DNA follows: TGTGCCAGCAGTGCCCTAGCGGCAGAAAGCAACGAGCAGTACTTC.

V is TRBV29-1 and J is TRBJ2-3; 9 bases line up with TRBD1. Looked up from germline, CDR1 is SQVTM and CDR2 is ANQGSEA. The ends lost 8 bases at V and 5 bases at J; junction bases unmatched: 8. This CDR3 region has 13 residues. CDR3 residues: CSSTQGAGDTQYF. As DNA, the CDR3 is TGCAGCTCCACACAGGGGGCTGGAGATACGCAGTATTTT.

This clonotype was picked up a small number of times. V usage is TRBV5-1 and J usage is TRBJ1-2; D is unresolved. Trimming removed 2 bases from V and 8 bases from J, with 16 bases in between. The CDR3 extends over 14 amino acids. Germline CDR1 and CDR2: SGHRS and YFSETQ. Written as DNA, the CDR3 is TGCGCCAGCAGCTTCGACACCTCCCTGGGGGGCTACACCTTC. Encoded protein: CASSFDTSLGGYTF.

This clonotype has just a few counts. V is TRBV29-1 and J is TRBJ2-3; D call uncertain. The CDR3 is made up of 15 amino acids. V was clipped by 3 bases and J by 5 bases, with 18 bases between them. Germline CDR1 SQVTM, CDR2 ANQGSEA. DNA for the CDR3: TGCAGCGTTGATCCCCTGGCACCCCTGCAAGATACGCAGTATTTT. Its protein product is CSVDPLAPLQDTQYF.

This clonotype showed up just a few times. The CDR3 DNA follows: TGTGCCAGCCGCTTCCGGGAGTCGGAGACCCAGTACTTC. Translating it yields CASRFRESETQYF. The chain links TRBV6-1 to TRBJ2-5; tentatively, D is TRBD2 (6 bases). Germline V gene lookup returns CDR1 MNHNS and CDR2 SASEGT. The CDR3 has 13 residues. The V end was cut by 8 bases, the J end by 5 bases, with 15 bases between.

J is TRBJ2-5 and V is TRBV10-3; no firm D call. The CDR3 length is 15 residues. Looked up from germline, CDR1 is ENHRY and CDR2 is SYGVKD. The V gene lost 6 bases and the J gene lost 0 bases, with 14 bases spanning the gap. DNA of the CDR3: TGTGCCATCAGCGACCTACCGACGTACCAAGAGACCCAGTACTTC. It encodes CAISDLPTYQETQYF.

V and J are TRBV27 and TRBJ1-2; 10 bases are shared with TRBD1. V was clipped by 5 bases and J by 4 bases; unmatched bases: 7. The CDR3 is 15 residues long. Per germline, CDR1 MNHEY and CDR2 SMNVEV (reference sequence). Here the CDR3 reads CASSPWTGGGYGYTF. Written as DNA, the CDR3 is TGTGCCAGCAGTCCATGGACAGGGGGAGGCTATGGCTACACCTTC.

The chain employs TRBV6-1 and TRBJ2-7, with 8 positions matching TRBD1. The ends lost 3 bases at V and 2 bases at J; junction bases unmatched: 3. Germline CDR1 and CDR2: MNHNS and SASEGT. This CDR3 contains 14 residues. As DNA, the CDR3 is TGTGCCAGCAGTGAGAGGACAGGGACCTACGAGCAGTACGTC. It is translated as CASSERTGTYEQYV.

This chain uses TRBV5-1 with TRBJ2-4; D unclear. V lost 3 bases to trimming and J lost 0 bases, with 7 bases between them. CDR3 length equals 14 residues. Germline V gives CDR1 SGHRS, CDR2 YFSETQ. The CDR3 nucleotides read TGCGCCAGCAGCTCGGTTGGAGCCAAAAACATTCAGTACTTC. It codes for CASSSVGAKNIQYF.

This clonotype turned up a few times. J is TRBJ2-1 and V is TRBV7-3; a possible D gene is TRBD1 (6 bases). Between the trimmed V and J ends, which lost 5 bases and 8 bases, there was a span of 10 bases. Germline V CDR1 and CDR2: SGHTA, FQGTGA. The CDR3 is 12 residues long. CDR3 region: CASSIQGDEQFF. In nucleotides, the CDR3 is TGTGCCAGCAGCATACAGGGTGATGAGCAGTTCTTC.

The gene calls are TRBV7-2 and TRBJ1-1; D is possibly TRBD1 (6 bases). Germline V lookup: CDR1 SGHTA, CDR2 FQGNSA. The CDR3 loop spans 16 amino acids. The V and J ends lost 1 base and 4 bases respectively, with 16 bases between them. CDR3 residues: CASSLVPTKGGTEAFF. The CDR3 region has the DNA TGTGCCAGCAGCTTAGTACCCACCAAGGGGGGCACTGAAGCTTTCTTT.

This clonotype was observed a few times. The V call is TRBV4-1, the J call TRBJ1-1; no clear D. The V gene lost 4 bases and the J gene lost 5 bases, with 14 bases spanning the gap. CDR3 length: 14 amino acids. Germline V CDR1 and CDR2: MGHRA, YSYEKL. The CDR3 region has the DNA TGCGCCAGCAGCCGGCCGGGGAGGGAAACTGAAGCTTTCTTT. It codes for CASSRPGRETEAFF.